This T cell receptor (beta chain) emerged from a study of T cell changes during pregnancy in multiple sclerosis (dated by TCRdb to the late 2010s). Background on the whole study: In women with multiple sclerosis, the researchers looked at how the T cell repertoire shifted as pregnancy progressed.

About this clone itself: The target of this receptor is not known. No much larger clone exists at a distance of one base, and base qualities are not known.

Library creation used the immunoSEQ multiplex PCR assay. The clones in this table, taken by TCRdb from immuneACCESS, are in-frame only. Not every clone is retained; where verified, under half of the shortfall comes from an unresolved V gene, and the cause of the rest is unknown. The sample yields just under 50,000 clones; approximately 93% were counted once. 0.25% to 0.4% of the sample is taken by the ten largest. The CDR3, cysteine through phenylalanine, is 15 amino acids long. CDR3 DNA only is kept here, 45 bases in frame from base 1. The V and J ends are trimmed by 3 bases and 1 base, leaving 15 bases between them. In the germline V gene (reference sequence), CDR1 corresponds to GTSNPN and CDR2 to SVGIG.

This sequence was found in a female donor with multiple sclerosis, enrolled in a pregnancy study. The sequenced sample was CD4+ T cells from peripheral blood mononuclear cells, obtained in the third trimester of pregnancy. The chain was built from TRBV30 and TRBJ1-2; no confident D gene assignment can be made. The CDR3 reads CAWSPRKNFNYGYTF. In nucleotides, the sequence is TGTGCCTGGAGCCCAAGAAAAAACTTTAACTATGGCTACACCTTC.